Shown below are 12 T cell receptor beta chains from a single sample sequenced in a study of CD8 T cells in ankylosing spondylitis. A single record per CDR3 protein comes from TCRdb applying MiXCR to the 5' RACE reads. The table lists fewer than 750,000 distinct CDR3 sequences, under 20% of them singletons, with around 19% in the top ten. What these receptors recognize is not known. Study-level points and caveats: Made up of eight highly homologous variants, a TCR beta motif appeared characteristic of ankylosing spondylitis blood.

Material for sequencing was blood, either unsorted or a sorted T cell fraction (not recorded which). These receptors were obtained from a male donor with ankylosing spondylitis.

The chain uses TRBV6-1 and TRBJ2-1; TRBD2 matches 8 bases. Germline loops: CDR1 MNHNS, CDR2 SASEGT. V was pared by 5 bases and J by 9 bases, with 9 bases of the junction left unmatched. The CDR3 extends over 14 amino acids. CDR3 nucleotide sequence: TGTGCCAGCAGTCCTCTACGGGGGGGCCCTGAGCAGTTCTTC. Its translation is CASSPLRGGPEQFF.

The chain links TRBV7-2 to TRBJ1-1, with D uncertain. CDR1 SGHTA and CDR2 FQGNSA come from the germline V gene. CDR3 size: 13 residues. V was shortened by 5 bases and J by 1 base, with 8 bases between the two germline ends. CDR3 protein: CASSSRSNTEAFF. The CDR3 bases are TGTGCCAGCAGCAGCAGGTCGAACACTGAAGCTTTCTTT.

The chain uses TRBV29-1 and TRBJ1-4; D gene unclear. Trimming removed 4 bases from V and 4 bases from J, with 10 bases in between. Germline V gene data show CDR1 as SQVTM and CDR2 as ANQGSEA. The CDR3 is 13 amino acids. CDR3 sequence reads: CSVGWGSNEKLFF. CDR3 in DNA: TGCAGCGTTGGCTGGGGTAGTAATGAAAAACTGTTTTTT.

The V call is TRBV5-1, the J call TRBJ2-7; D gene uncertain. Trimming shortened V by 0 bases and J by 4 bases, and 17 bases separated the two germline ends. CDR1 SGHRS and CDR2 YFSETQ come from the germline V gene. The CDR3 is 16 residues long. The CDR3 reads CASSLGHLDIGYEQYF. The CDR3 DNA follows: TGCGCCAGCAGCTTGGGACACTTAGATATCGGTTACGAGCAGTACTTC. The full variable domain, in which reference TRBV5-1 and TRBJ2-7 provide the parts outside the CDR3, is KAGVTQTPRYLIKTRGQQVTLSCSPISGHRSVSWYQQTPGQGLQFLFEYFSETQRNKGNFPGRFSGRQFSNSRSEMNVSTLELGDSALYLCASSLGHLDIGYEQYFGPGTRLTVT.

There are a few counts of this clonotype. The V gene is TRBV24-1, the J gene TRBJ2-3; no reliable D call. The V end lost 9 bases, the J end lost 4 bases, and 7 bases lay between the germline ends. CDR3 length: 11 residues. Germline CDR1 KGHDR, CDR2 SFDVKD. The DNA for the CDR3 is TGTGCCACCGGATTGTCAGATACGCAGTATTTT. Protein: CATGLSDTQYF.

A few counts support this clonotype. The genes are TRBV24-1 and TRBJ2-2, with TRBD2 matching over 7 bases. The ends lost 3 bases at V and 4 bases at J; junction bases unmatched: 7. The CDR3 totals 16 residues. The germline V gene encodes CDR1 KGHDR and CDR2 SFDVKD. The CDR3: CATSDRPGRSTGELFF. The CDR3 region has the DNA TGTGCCACCAGTGATCGCCCCGGGAGGAGCACCGGGGAGCTGTTTTTT.

The chain couples TRBV5-5 to TRBJ1-4; D gene uncertain. CDR1 SGHKS and CDR2 YYEKEE come from the germline V gene (reference sequence). This CDR3 is built from 14 residues. Trimming cost V 4 bases and J 13 bases, with 20 bases left between them. The CDR3 DNA is TGTGCCAGCAGCCTGGACGTCCTGGAGCGGGGACTGTTTTTT. Encoded protein: CASSLDVLERGLFF.

The chain recombines TRBV7-9 with TRBJ2-3; D is uncertain. The CDR3 is 15 amino acids. V gave up 0 bases and J gave up 0 bases, with 7 bases separating them. Germline V gene lookup returns CDR1 SEHNR and CDR2 FQNEAQ (reference sequence). The CDR3 DNA reads as TGTGCCAGCAGCTTAGCCCAAATAAGCACAGATACGCAGTATTTT. Residues: CASSLAQISTDTQYF.

The genes are TRBV20-1 and TRBJ1-4, with D possibly TRBD1 on 6 matching bases. The CDR3 loop spans 13 amino acids. The germline V gene has CDR1 DFQATT and CDR2 SNEGSKA (reference sequence). V was pared by 6 bases and J by 7 bases, with 15 bases between. CDR3 in amino acids: CSAQTGGREKLFF. The CDR3 DNA is TGCAGTGCCCAGACAGGAGGTCGTGAAAAACTGTTTTTT.

J is TRBJ2-3 and V is TRBV4-1; the D is unclear. The CDR3 length is 15 residues. Germline-derived CDR1 and CDR2 are MGHRA and YSYEKL. V was shortened by 0 bases and J by 2 bases, with 9 bases between the two germline ends. The CDR3 is CASSQEAVVTDTQYF. CDR3 sequence (DNA): TGCGCCAGCAGCCAAGAAGCAGTTGTCACAGATACGCAGTATTTT.

The chain combines TRBV29-1 with TRBJ1-1; D remains unclear. There are 14 residues in the CDR3. V lost 4 bases to trimming and J lost 7 bases, with 19 bases between them. Germline assignment: CDR1 SQVTM and CDR2 ANQGSEA. CDR3 in DNA: TGCAGCGTTGGGGTAAGGGCACCCTTATTTGAAGCTTTCTTT. It specifies CSVGVRAPLFEAFF.

This clonotype has a handful of counts. V is TRBV11-2 and J is TRBJ2-5; 10 nucleotides line up with TRBD2. CDR3 length equals 15 residues. The germline V gene has CDR1 SGHAT and CDR2 FQNNGV. J was trimmed by 5 bases and V by 1 base; bases with no gene match: 4. CDR3 nucleotide sequence: TGTGCCAGCAGCTTAGCTAAGCGGGGGGGCGAGACCCAGTACTTC. This sequence encodes CASSLAKRGGETQYF.